The present T cell receptor beta chain was sequenced within a study of cytomegalovirus exposure and HLA in healthy donors. Study results and caveats: For presence/absence analyses, sequencing depth was assumed to be roughly uniform across donors.

Remarks on this clone: Antigen: not known.

Looked up from germline, CDR1 is MNHEY and CDR2 is SVGAGI. This CDR3 region has 13 residues. Trimming removed 6 bases from V and 7 bases from J, with 15 bases in between. Primers for the PCR totalled 60 Vbeta and 13 Jbeta. Profiled with immunoSEQ multiplex PCR; TCRdb holds only in-frame clones, not every one. The table includes about 90,000 clones, about two thirds detected once. The rearrangement joins TRBV6-5 to TRBJ1-1; D gene ambiguous. The source is a woman aged 45-59 years in good health and CMV-seropositive. Sequencing input: PBMCs. The CDR3 protein is CASRDSEFLEAFF. CDR3 in DNA: TGTGCCAGCAGAGATAGTGAATTCCTTGAAGCTTTCTTT.